This T cell receptor (beta chain) originates from a study of molecular identifiers for immune sequencing clone quantification. This clonotype was seen many times. The V end lost 6 bases, the J end lost 0 bases, and 17 bases lay between the germline ends. The CDR3 length is 16 residues. Per the germline V gene, CDR1 is MDHEN and CDR2 is SYDVKM. MiXCR, run by TCRdb on the PCR reads, gives a single entry per CDR3 protein. This table has 70,000 to 95,000 distinct CDR3 sequences, under 20% appearing once. The sequence derives from a human donor in good health. Some libraries in this study had Jurkat cell RNA spiked in. The chain links TRBV28 to TRBJ1-1, with D possibly being TRBD1 (6 bases). What was sequenced was naive CD8+ T cells from blood, with Jurkat cell RNA spiked in. Specified subset: FACS-sorted CD8+CD4-CCR7+CD45RA+ naive T cells. Written as DNA, the CDR3 is TGTGCCAGCAGCCGACTCCTGACAGGATTGAACACTGAAGCTTTCTTT. Encoded protein: CASSRLLTGLNTEAFF.